A single sample is the source of the 10 T cell receptor beta chains below, sequenced in a study of OX40 agonist ivuxolimab in advanced cancers. TCRdb's table, derived via immunoSEQ multiplex PCR, lists solely in-frame clones and lacks some. Among under 100,000 clones listed, nearly 90% were seen once. Material: CD4+ or CD8+ T cells sorted from blood, obtained in a trial of the OX40 agonist ivuxolimab. All receptors come from an adult with an advanced solid tumor such as melanoma, head and neck, liver or kidney cancer.

V gene TRBV6-1 combines with J gene TRBJ2-5; D ambiguous. CDR3 length equals 12 residues. V was shortened by 3 bases and J by 1 base, with 3 bases between the two germline ends. From germline, CDR1 is MNHNS and CDR2 SASEGT. CDR3 nucleotides: TGTGCCAGCAGTGACTCCCAAGAGACCCAGTACTTC. It codes for CASSDSQETQYF.

The rearrangement links TRBV5-4 to TRBJ2-3; D call uncertain. With 7 bases removed from V and 1 base from J, the gap between germline ends came to 10 bases. The CDR3 spans 13 residues. Germline V gene data show CDR1 as SGHNT and CDR2 as YYREEE (reference sequence). The CDR3 region is CASGPVGTDTQYF. The DNA for the CDR3 is TGTGCCAGCGGCCCAGTAGGCACAGATACGCAGTATTTT.

The chain carries TRBV9 and TRBJ2-7; maybe TRBD1 (5 bases). There are 13 residues in the CDR3. V was clipped by 4 bases and J by 5 bases, with 13 bases between them. Germline V CDR1 and CDR2: SGDLS, YYNGEE. The CDR3 bases are TGTGCCAGCAGCAGAGGACATTTCAACGAGCAGTACTTC. This codes for CASSRGHFNEQYF.

CDR3 protein: CAIRQGQGIADPLDEQFF. As DNA, the CDR3 is TGTGCCATCAGACAGGGACAGGGGATAGCGGACCCGTTGGATGAGCAGTTCTTC. The gene calls are TRBV10-3 and TRBJ2-1; 10 nucleotides agree with TRBD1. This CDR3 region has 18 residues. Germline CDR1 and CDR2: ENHRY and SYGVKD. Trimming took 6 bases from V and 8 from J; bases not matched to a gene: 19.

For the CDR3, the DNA is TGTGCCAGCAGCCCCGATATTGTGTACAATGAGCAGTTCTTC. Its translation is CASSPDIVYNEQFF. J is TRBJ2-1 and V is TRBV7-2; D gene uncertain. V lost 5 bases to trimming and J lost 4 bases, with 12 bases between them. This CDR3 comprises 14 residues. The germline gives CDR1 SGHTA, CDR2 FQGNSA.

This clone was found once. The V gene is TRBV19, the J gene TRBJ1-1; D is possibly TRBD1 (5 bases). Between the trimmed V and J ends, which lost 4 bases and 1 base, there was a span of 13 bases. CDR1 and CDR2 (germline): LNHDA, SQIVND (reference sequence). CDR3 size: 15 residues. CDR3: CASSRGRTENTEAFF. Here the CDR3 DNA reads TGTGCCAGTAGTAGGGGACGTACGGAGAACACTGAAGCTTTCTTT.

This chain's CDR3 is CASSQGGAGYNEQFF. For the CDR3, the DNA is TGTGCCAGCAGCCAAGGGGGAGCTGGCTACAATGAGCAGTTCTTC. The chain has TRBV14 and TRBJ2-1; D possibly corresponds to TRBD2 (5 bases). The V gene's germline CDR1 is SGHDN and CDR2 FVKESK. Deletions cut 1 base from V and 3 bases from J, with 10 bases between. The CDR3 is 15 amino acids. Full variable domain (rest looked up from reference TRBV14 and TRBJ2-1): EAGVTQFPSHSVIEKGQTVTLRCDPISGHDNLYWYRRVMGKEIKFLLHFVKESKQDESGMPNNRFLAERTGGTYSTLKVQPAELEDSGVYFCASSQGGAGYNEQFFGPGTRLTVL.

This clone was seen a few times. The chain uses TRBV28 and TRBJ1-2; TRBD1 matches 9 bases. The CDR3 is 12 amino acids. The V gene's germline CDR1 is MDHEN and CDR2 SYDVKM. The V gene end was trimmed by 6 bases and the J gene end by 6 bases; junction bases not matched to a gene: 2. The CDR3 reads CASSRTGDGYTF. The CDR3 DNA reads as TGTGCCAGCAGCAGGACAGGGGATGGCTACACCTTC.

This chain connects TRBV7-2 to TRBJ2-7; perhaps TRBD1 as D (6 bases). Germline assignment: CDR1 SGHTA and CDR2 FQGNSA. The length of the CDR3 is 18 residues. With 2 bases removed from V and 2 bases from J, the gap between germline ends came to 22 bases. CDR3 region: CASSLRGGENRVTYEQYF. CDR3 bases: TGTGCCAGCAGCTTACGAGGGGGTGAGAATCGGGTCACCTACGAGCAGTACTTC.

The V and J genes are TRBV5-4 and TRBJ2-7, with 10 positions matching TRBD1. The V gene end was trimmed by 2 bases and the J gene end by 3 bases; junction bases not matched to a gene: 5. The CDR3 has 15 residues. Looked up from germline, CDR1 is SGHNT and CDR2 is YYREEE (reference sequence). For the CDR3, the DNA is TGTGCCAGCAGCTTTCGGGACAGGGGTAGCTACGAGCAGTACTTC. It codes for CASSFRDRGSYEQYF. Looking up the rest from reference TRBV5-4 and TRBJ2-7 gives the full variable domain: ETGVTQSPTHLIKTRGQQVTLRCSSQSGHNTVSWYQQALGQGPQFIFQYYREEENGRGNFPPRFSGLQFPNYSSELNVNALELDDSALYLCASSFRDRGSYEQYFGPGTRLTVT.